The rows below give T cell receptor beta chains drawn from one sample of a study of yellow fever vaccine responses in identical twins. Via MiXCR, TCRdb re-called the RT-PCR reads, giving one row per CDR3 protein. Here the sample spans around 400 distinct CDR3 sequences, about 85% being singletons. Source: T cells from blood (PBMCs), unsorted or a sorted subset (not recorded which), taken before or after yellow fever vaccination (not recorded which). The receptor set was obtained from a woman between 18 and 29 years old who received the yellow fever vaccine. The CDR3 runs from the conserved cysteine through the conserved F or W. A D gene is named only where the DNA matches it firmly. Clone size is not always given. Where it is, it says once, few, many or a class for expanded clones.

abundance: .
v_gene: TRBV30
j_gene: TRBJ1-1
d_gene: .
CDR3aa: CAWNGVGGLLAEAFF
CDR3nt: TGTGCCTGGAACGGAGTCGGGGGCCTGCTGGCTGAAGCTTTCTTT

abundance: .
v_gene: TRBV29-1
j_gene: TRBJ2-2
d_gene: .
CDR3aa: CSAPGWGGELFF
CDR3nt: TGCAGCGCCCCCGGGTGGGGCGGGGAGCTGTTTTTT

abundance: .
v_gene: TRBV3-1
j_gene: TRBJ1-5
d_gene: TRBD1
CDR3aa: CASRLETGKVPQPQHF
CDR3nt: TGTGCCAGCAGACTAGAGACAGGGAAGGTCCCTCAGCCCCAGCATTTT

abundance: .
v_gene: TRBV13
j_gene: TRBJ2-7
d_gene: .
CDR3aa: CASSLGRYEQYF
CDR3nt: TGTGCCAGCAGCTTAGGCCGCTACGAGCAGTACTTC

abundance: .
v_gene: TRBV7-6
j_gene: TRBJ2-5
d_gene: TRBD2
CDR3aa: CASSLGLAFGTQYF
CDR3nt: TGTGCCAGCAGCTTAGGACTAGCGTTCGGGACCCAGTACTTC

abundance: .
v_gene: TRBV15
j_gene: TRBJ2-7
d_gene: .
CDR3aa: CATSSGRTYEQYF
CDR3nt: TGTGCCACCAGTTCTGGCAGGACCTACGAGCAGTACTTC

abundance: .
v_gene: TRBV6-2/TRBV6-3
j_gene: TRBJ1-5
d_gene: TRBD1
CDR3aa: CASSYSGTGYQPQHF
CDR3nt: TGTGCCAGCAGTTACAGTGGGACAGGGTATCAGCCCCAGCATTTT

abundance: .
v_gene: TRBV10-3
j_gene: TRBJ1-6
d_gene: TRBD1
CDR3aa: CAISESTGENSPLHF
CDR3nt: TGTGCCATCAGTGAGTCGACAGGGGAGAATTCACCCCTCCACTTT

abundance: .
v_gene: TRBV29-1
j_gene: TRBJ2-7
d_gene: .
CDR3aa: CSVEGLEGMGYEQYF
CDR3nt: TGCAGCGTTGAAGGGTTAGAGGGTATGGGCTACGAGCAGTACTTC

abundance: once
v_gene: TRBV11-1
j_gene: TRBJ2-1
d_gene: .
CDR3aa: CASSHTGSNEQFF
CDR3nt: TGTGCCAGCAGCCACACAGGGTCCAATGAGCAGTTCTTC

abundance: .
v_gene: TRBV20-1
j_gene: TRBJ2-7
d_gene: TRBD2
CDR3aa: CSASTSGGPPYEQYF
CDR3nt: TGCAGTGCTAGTACTAGCGGGGGCCCCCCCTACGAGCAGTACTTC

abundance: .
v_gene: TRBV4-3
j_gene: TRBJ2-6
d_gene: .
CDR3aa: CASSQGQSGANVLTF
CDR3nt: TGCGCCAGCAGCCAAGGACAATCTGGGGCCAACGTCCTGACTTTC

abundance: .
v_gene: TRBV10-3
j_gene: TRBJ2-1
d_gene: .
CDR3aa: CAISETTYNEQFF
CDR3nt: TGTGCCATCAGTGAAACTACCTACAATGAGCAGTTCTTC

abundance: .
v_gene: TRBV7-7
j_gene: TRBJ2-1
d_gene: TRBD2
CDR3aa: CASSLALGGSKGNEQFF
CDR3nt: TGTGCTAGCAGCTTAGCGCTCGGGGGGAGTAAGGGGAATGAGCAGTTCTTC

abundance: .
v_gene: TRBV4-3
j_gene: TRBJ1-5
d_gene: .
CDR3aa: CASSQATASNQPQHF
CDR3nt: TGCGCCAGCAGCCAAGCAACGGCTAGCAATCAGCCCCAGCATTTT

abundance: .
v_gene: TRBV29-1
j_gene: TRBJ2-1
d_gene: TRBD2
CDR3aa: CSVDTGLADNEQFF
CDR3nt: TGCAGCGTTGACACGGGACTAGCGGACAATGAGCAGTTCTTC

abundance: .
v_gene: TRBV4-1
j_gene: TRBJ1-2
d_gene: TRBD1
CDR3aa: CASSPIRGGGDGYTF
CDR3nt: TGCGCCAGCAGCCCTATCAGAGGGGGCGGAGATGGCTACACCTTC

abundance: .
v_gene: TRBV7-9
j_gene: TRBJ2-1
d_gene: .
CDR3aa: CASSSLDHNEQFF
CDR3nt: TGTGCCAGCAGCTCTCTTGATCACAATGAGCAGTTCTTC

abundance: .
v_gene: TRBV4-1
j_gene: TRBJ2-5
d_gene: TRBD2
CDR3aa: CASSQEGAGLQETQYF
CDR3nt: TGCGCCAGCAGCCAAGAAGGAGCGGGGCTACAAGAGACCCAGTACTTC

abundance: once
v_gene: TRBV5-1
j_gene: TRBJ2-7
d_gene: TRBD1
CDR3aa: CASSLMETGVPWEQYF
CDR3nt: TGCGCCAGCAGCTTGATGGAGACAGGGGTTCCGTGGGAGCAGTACTTC

abundance: once
v_gene: TRBV6-1
j_gene: TRBJ2-7
d_gene: .
CDR3aa: CASSIGDSFSEQYF
CDR3nt: TGTGCCAGCAGTATAGGGGACTCCTTTTCCGAGCAGTACTTC

abundance: .
v_gene: TRBV12-3/TRBV12-4
j_gene: TRBJ1-1
d_gene: .
CDR3aa: CASTMGGYTEAFF
CDR3nt: TGTGCCAGCACCATGGGAGGCTACACTGAAGCTTTCTTT

abundance: .
v_gene: TRBV6-2/TRBV6-3
j_gene: TRBJ2-5
d_gene: .
CDR3aa: CASSYSLETQYF
CDR3nt: TGTGCCAGCAGTTACTCGTTAGAGACCCAGTACTTC

abundance: .
v_gene: TRBV4-2
j_gene: TRBJ2-1
d_gene: TRBD1
CDR3aa: CASTRQGPKNQFF
CDR3nt: TGTGCCAGCACCCGACAGGGGCCAAAGAACCAGTTCTTC

abundance: .
v_gene: TRBV13
j_gene: TRBJ2-1
d_gene: .
CDR3aa: CASSLSNEQFF
CDR3nt: TGTGCCAGCAGCTTAAGTAATGAGCAGTTCTTC

abundance: .
v_gene: TRBV10-3
j_gene: TRBJ1-1
d_gene: .
CDR3aa: CAISEGGVAFF
CDR3nt: TGTGCCATCAGTGAGGGGGGAGTAGCTTTCTTT

abundance: .
v_gene: TRBV20-1
j_gene: TRBJ2-7
d_gene: TRBD2
CDR3aa: CSARVPRGIYEQYF
CDR3nt: TGCAGTGCTAGAGTTCCGCGGGGGATCTACGAGCAGTACTTC

abundance: .
v_gene: TRBV15
j_gene: TRBJ1-5
d_gene: .
CDR3aa: CATSRTRPWEGQPQHF
CDR3nt: TGTGCCACCAGCAGAACTCGCCCATGGGAGGGCCAGCCCCAGCATTTT

abundance: .
v_gene: TRBV15
j_gene: TRBJ2-1
d_gene: .
CDR3aa: CATSVRDSNEQFF
CDR3nt: TGTGCCACCAGCGTACGGGACTCCAATGAGCAGTTCTTC

abundance: .
v_gene: TRBV12-3/TRBV12-4
j_gene: TRBJ1-1
d_gene: .
CDR3aa: CASSLSWRDTEAFF
CDR3nt: TGTGCCAGCAGTTTAAGTTGGAGGGATACTGAAGCTTTCTTT

abundance: hyperexpanded
v_gene: TRBV6-5
j_gene: TRBJ1-5
d_gene: TRBD1
CDR3aa: CASSYGQGNQPQHF
CDR3nt: TGTGCCAGCAGTTACGGACAGGGCAATCAGCCCCAGCATTTT

abundance: .
v_gene: TRBV7-6
j_gene: TRBJ2-1
d_gene: .
CDR3aa: CASSLAVGSVDNEQFF
CDR3nt: TGTGCTAGCAGCTTAGCGGTCGGGAGTGTCGACAATGAGCAGTTCTTC

abundance: .
v_gene: TRBV11-1
j_gene: TRBJ2-1
d_gene: TRBD2
CDR3aa: CASSPKTSGSSQEQFF
CDR3nt: TGTGCCAGCAGCCCCAAGACTAGCGGGAGTTCTCAAGAGCAGTTCTTC

abundance: .
v_gene: TRBV7-2
j_gene: TRBJ2-7
d_gene: .
CDR3aa: CASEPGLTYEQYF
CDR3nt: TGTGCCAGCGAACCGGGACTGACATACGAGCAGTACTTC

abundance: .
v_gene: TRBV10-1
j_gene: TRBJ1-2
d_gene: .
CDR3aa: CASSETAPTNYGYTF
CDR3nt: TGCGCCAGCAGTGAGACAGCACCTACTAACTATGGCTACACCTTC

abundance: .
v_gene: TRBV5-6
j_gene: TRBJ2-7
d_gene: .
CDR3aa: CASSLAGTSSYEQYF
CDR3nt: TGTGCCAGCAGCTTGGCAGGGACTTCCTCCTACGAGCAGTACTTC

abundance: few
v_gene: TRBV11-1
j_gene: TRBJ2-7
d_gene: .
CDR3aa: CASSWNSIPHEQYF
CDR3nt: TGTGCCAGCAGCTGGAACTCGATCCCTCACGAGCAGTACTTC

abundance: .
v_gene: TRBV13
j_gene: TRBJ1-1
d_gene: .
CDR3aa: CASSSSSNTEAFF
CDR3nt: TGTGCCAGCAGCTCCTCTTCGAACACTGAAGCTTTCTTT

abundance: .
v_gene: TRBV18
j_gene: TRBJ2-7
d_gene: TRBD1
CDR3aa: CASAWAGGSYEQYF
CDR3nt: TGTGCCAGCGCTTGGGCAGGGGGTTCCTACGAGCAGTACTTC

abundance: .
v_gene: TRBV7-9
j_gene: TRBJ2-3
d_gene: .
CDR3aa: CASESADTQYF
CDR3nt: TGTGCCAGCGAGTCGGCAGATACGCAGTATTTT

abundance: few
v_gene: TRBV15
j_gene: TRBJ2-2
d_gene: TRBD1
CDR3aa: CATSLQTGGAGAGELFF
CDR3nt: TGTGCCACCAGCCTACAGACAGGGGGCGCGGGAGCCGGGGAGCTGTTTTTT

abundance: .
v_gene: TRBV10-1
j_gene: TRBJ1-2
d_gene: .
CDR3aa: CASSDGENYGYTF
CDR3nt: TGCGCCAGCAGTGACGGCGAAAACTATGGCTACACCTTC

abundance: .
v_gene: TRBV6-1
j_gene: TRBJ1-2
d_gene: TRBD1
CDR3aa: CASRPRQGLVGGYTF
CDR3nt: TGTGCCAGCAGGCCCCGACAGGGGTTGGTTGGTGGCTACACCTTC

abundance: .
v_gene: TRBV23-1
j_gene: TRBJ1-6
d_gene: .
CDR3aa: CASSPREENSPLHF
CDR3nt: TGCGCCAGCAGTCCCCGGGAGGAGAATTCACCCCTCCACTTT

abundance: .
v_gene: TRBV4-1
j_gene: TRBJ1-2
d_gene: TRBD1
CDR3aa: CASRPQGARGYTF
CDR3nt: TGCGCCAGCAGACCTCAGGGGGCGCGGGGCTACACCTTC

abundance: few
v_gene: TRBV15
j_gene: TRBJ2-6
d_gene: .
CDR3aa: CATSRDRSSGANVLTF
CDR3nt: TGTGCCACCAGCAGAGATAGGTCTTCTGGGGCCAACGTCCTGACTTTC

abundance: .
v_gene: TRBV10-2
j_gene: TRBJ2-7
d_gene: .
CDR3aa: CASSESSEQYF
CDR3nt: TGCGCCAGCAGTGAGTCTAGCGAGCAGTACTTC

abundance: few
v_gene: TRBV4-1
j_gene: TRBJ1-2
d_gene: .
CDR3aa: CASSQVRGSYGYTF
CDR3nt: TGCGCCAGCAGCCAAGTAAGAGGATCCTATGGCTACACCTTC

abundance: .
v_gene: TRBV4-3
j_gene: TRBJ1-5
d_gene: .
CDR3aa: CASSQDGGEGYQPQHF
CDR3nt: TGCGCCAGCAGCCAAGATGGTGGGGAAGGGTACCAGCCCCAGCATTTT